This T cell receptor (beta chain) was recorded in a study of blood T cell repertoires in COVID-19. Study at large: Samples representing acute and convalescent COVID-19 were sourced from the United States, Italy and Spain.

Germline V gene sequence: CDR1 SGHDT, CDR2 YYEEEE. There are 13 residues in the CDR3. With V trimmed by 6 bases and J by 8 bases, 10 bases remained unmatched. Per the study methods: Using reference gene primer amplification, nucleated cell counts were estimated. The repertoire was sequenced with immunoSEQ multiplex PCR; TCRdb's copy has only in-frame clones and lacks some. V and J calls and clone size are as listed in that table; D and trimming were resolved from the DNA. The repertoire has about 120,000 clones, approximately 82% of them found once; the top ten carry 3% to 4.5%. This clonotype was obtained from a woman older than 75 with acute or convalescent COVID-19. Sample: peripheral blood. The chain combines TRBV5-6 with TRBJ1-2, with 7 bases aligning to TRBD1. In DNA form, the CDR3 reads TGTGCCAGCATCCCACAGGGGTCGCGGGGCTACACCTTC. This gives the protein CASIPQGSRGYTF.